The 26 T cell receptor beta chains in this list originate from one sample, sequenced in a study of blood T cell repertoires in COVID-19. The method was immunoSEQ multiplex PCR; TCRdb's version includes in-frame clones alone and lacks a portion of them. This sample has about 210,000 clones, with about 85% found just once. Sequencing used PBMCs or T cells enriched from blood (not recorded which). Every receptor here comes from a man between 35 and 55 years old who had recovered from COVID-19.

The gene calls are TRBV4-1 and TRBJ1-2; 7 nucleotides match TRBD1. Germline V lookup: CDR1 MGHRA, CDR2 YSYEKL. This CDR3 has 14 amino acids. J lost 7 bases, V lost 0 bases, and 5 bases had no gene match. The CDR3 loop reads CASSQDPGGPGYTF. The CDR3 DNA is TGCGCCAGCAGCCAAGATCCAGGGGGTCCTGGCTACACCTTC.

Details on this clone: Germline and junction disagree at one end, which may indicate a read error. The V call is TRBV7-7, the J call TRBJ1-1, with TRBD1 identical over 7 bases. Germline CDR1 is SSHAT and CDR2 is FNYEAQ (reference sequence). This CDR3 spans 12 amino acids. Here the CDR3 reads CASSTGVSEAFF. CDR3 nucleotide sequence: TGTGCTAGCAGCACAGGGGTCTCTGAAGCTTTCTTT.

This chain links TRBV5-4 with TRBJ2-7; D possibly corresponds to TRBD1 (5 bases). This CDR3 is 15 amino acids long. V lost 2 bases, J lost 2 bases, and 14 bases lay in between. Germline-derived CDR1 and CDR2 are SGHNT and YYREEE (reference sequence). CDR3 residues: CASSFVGAPPYEQYF. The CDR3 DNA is TGTGCCAGCAGCTTTGTAGGGGCACCCCCCTACGAGCAGTACTTC.

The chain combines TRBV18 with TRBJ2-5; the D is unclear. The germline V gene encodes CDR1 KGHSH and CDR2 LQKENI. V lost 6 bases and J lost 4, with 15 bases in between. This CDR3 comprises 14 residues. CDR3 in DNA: TGTGCCAGCTCCCCCTCTAGGAGTAGAGAGACCCAGTACTTC. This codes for CASSPSRSRETQYF. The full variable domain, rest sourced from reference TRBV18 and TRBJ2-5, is NAGVMQNPRHLVRRRGQEARLRCSPMKGHSHVYWYRQLPEEGLKFMVYLQKENIIDESGMPKERFSAEFPKEGPSILRIQQVVRGDSAAYFCASSPSRSRETQYFGPGTRLLVL.

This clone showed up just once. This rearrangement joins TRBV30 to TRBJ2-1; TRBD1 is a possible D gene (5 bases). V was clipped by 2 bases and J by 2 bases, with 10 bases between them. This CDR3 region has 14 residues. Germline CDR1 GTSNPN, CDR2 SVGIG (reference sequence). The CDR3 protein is CAWSKGLAYNEQFF. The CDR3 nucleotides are TGTGCCTGGAGTAAGGGGCTAGCCTACAATGAGCAGTTCTTC.

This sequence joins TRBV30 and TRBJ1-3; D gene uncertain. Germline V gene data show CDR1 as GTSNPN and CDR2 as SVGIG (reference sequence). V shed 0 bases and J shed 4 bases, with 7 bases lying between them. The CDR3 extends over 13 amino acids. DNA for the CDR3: TGTGCCTGGAGTGTAGCCCAAGGAAACACCATATATTTT. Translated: CAWSVAQGNTIYF.

The CDR3 bases are TGTGCCAGCAGCTTAGATTTTCGGGGAACTGGAAACACCATATATTTT. Residues: CASSLDFRGTGNTIYF. The V gene is TRBV11-3, the J gene TRBJ1-3; D gene ambiguous. V was pared by 0 bases and J by 2 bases, with 11 bases between. Germline V gene lookup returns CDR1 SGHNT and CDR2 YENEEA. The length of the CDR3 is 16 residues.

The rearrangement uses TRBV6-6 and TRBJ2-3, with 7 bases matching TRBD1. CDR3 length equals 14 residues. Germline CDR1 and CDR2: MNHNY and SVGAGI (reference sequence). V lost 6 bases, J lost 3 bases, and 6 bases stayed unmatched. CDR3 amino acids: CASRADRATDTQYF. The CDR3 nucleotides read TGTGCCAGCAGGGCTGACAGGGCGACAGATACGCAGTATTTT.

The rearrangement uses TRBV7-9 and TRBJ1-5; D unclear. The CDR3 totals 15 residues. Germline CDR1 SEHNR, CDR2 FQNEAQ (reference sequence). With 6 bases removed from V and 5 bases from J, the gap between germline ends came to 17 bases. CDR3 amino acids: CASSNGRYADQPQHF. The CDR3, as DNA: TGTGCCAGCAGTAACGGGAGGTATGCGGATCAGCCCCAGCATTTT.

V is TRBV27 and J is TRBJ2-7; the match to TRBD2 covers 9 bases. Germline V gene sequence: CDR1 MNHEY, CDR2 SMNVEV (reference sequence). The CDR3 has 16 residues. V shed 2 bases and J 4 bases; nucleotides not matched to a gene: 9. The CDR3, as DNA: TGTGCCAGCAGTTTACTGGGAGCGGGAGGATCTTACGAGCAGTACTTC. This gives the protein CASSLLGAGGSYEQYF.

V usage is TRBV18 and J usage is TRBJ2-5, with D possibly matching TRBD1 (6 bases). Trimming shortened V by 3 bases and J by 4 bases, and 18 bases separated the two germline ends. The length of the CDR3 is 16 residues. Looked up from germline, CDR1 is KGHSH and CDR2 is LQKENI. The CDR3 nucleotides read TGTGCCAGCTCACCTGGAATCAGGGGAGCCTCAGAGACCCAGTACTTC. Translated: CASSPGIRGASETQYF.

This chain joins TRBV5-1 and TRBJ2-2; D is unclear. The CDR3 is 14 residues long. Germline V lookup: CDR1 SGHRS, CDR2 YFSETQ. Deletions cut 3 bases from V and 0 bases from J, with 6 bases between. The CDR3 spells CASSSKANTGELFF. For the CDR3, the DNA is TGCGCCAGCAGCTCTAAAGCGAACACCGGGGAGCTGTTTTTT.

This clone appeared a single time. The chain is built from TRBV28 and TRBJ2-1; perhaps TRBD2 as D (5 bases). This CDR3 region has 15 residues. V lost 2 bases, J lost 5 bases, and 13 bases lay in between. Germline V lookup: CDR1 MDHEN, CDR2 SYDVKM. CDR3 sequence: CASSLGSVGDNEQFF. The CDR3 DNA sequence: TGTGCCAGCAGTTTAGGTTCGGTGGGAGACAATGAGCAGTTCTTC.

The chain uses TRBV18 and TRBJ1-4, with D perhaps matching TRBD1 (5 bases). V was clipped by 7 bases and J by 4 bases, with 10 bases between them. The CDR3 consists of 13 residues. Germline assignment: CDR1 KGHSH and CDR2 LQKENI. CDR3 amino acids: CASFQGLNEKLFF. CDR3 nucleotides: TGTGCCAGCTTCCAGGGACTTAATGAAAAACTGTTTTTT.

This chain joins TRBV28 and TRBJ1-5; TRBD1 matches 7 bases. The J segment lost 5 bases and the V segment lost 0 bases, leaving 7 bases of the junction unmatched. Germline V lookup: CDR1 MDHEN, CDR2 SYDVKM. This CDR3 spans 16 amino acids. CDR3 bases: TGTGCCAGCAGTTTATGGACAGGGAATCACGATCAGCCCCAGCATTTT. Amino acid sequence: CASSLWTGNHDQPQHF.

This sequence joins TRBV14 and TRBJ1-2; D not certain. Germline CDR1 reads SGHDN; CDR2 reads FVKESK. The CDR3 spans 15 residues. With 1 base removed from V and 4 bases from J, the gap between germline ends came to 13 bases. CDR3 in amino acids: CASSQAAGVGYGYTF. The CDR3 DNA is TGTGCCAGCAGCCAAGCTGCCGGAGTGGGCTATGGCTACACCTTC.

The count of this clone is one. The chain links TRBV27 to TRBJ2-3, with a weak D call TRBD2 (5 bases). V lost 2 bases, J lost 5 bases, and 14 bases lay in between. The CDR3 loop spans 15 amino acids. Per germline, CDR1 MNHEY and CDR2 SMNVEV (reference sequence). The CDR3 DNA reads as TGTGCCAGCAGTTTAGGTCGAGGGATCGGAGATACGCAGTATTTT. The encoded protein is CASSLGRGIGDTQYF.

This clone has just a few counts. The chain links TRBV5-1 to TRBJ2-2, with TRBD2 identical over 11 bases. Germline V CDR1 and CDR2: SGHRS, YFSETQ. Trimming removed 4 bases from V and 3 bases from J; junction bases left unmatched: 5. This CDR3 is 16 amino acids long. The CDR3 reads CASSLIAGGDTGELFF. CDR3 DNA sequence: TGCGCCAGCAGCCTTATAGCGGGAGGGGACACCGGGGAGCTGTTTTTT.

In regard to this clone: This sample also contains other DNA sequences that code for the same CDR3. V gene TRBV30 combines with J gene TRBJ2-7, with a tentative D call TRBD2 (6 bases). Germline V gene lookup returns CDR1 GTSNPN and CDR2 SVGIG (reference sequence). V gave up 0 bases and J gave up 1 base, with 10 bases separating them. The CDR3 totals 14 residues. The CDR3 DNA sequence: TGTGCCTGGAGTGTAGGCGGGGCATCCTACGAGCAGTACTTC. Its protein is CAWSVGGASYEQYF. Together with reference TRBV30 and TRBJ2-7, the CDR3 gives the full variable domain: SQTIHQWPATLVQPVGSPLSLECTVEGTSNPNLYWYRQAAGRGLQLLFYSVGIGQISSEVPQNLSASRPQDRQFILSSKKLLLSDSGFYLCAWSVGGASYEQYFGPGTRLTVT.

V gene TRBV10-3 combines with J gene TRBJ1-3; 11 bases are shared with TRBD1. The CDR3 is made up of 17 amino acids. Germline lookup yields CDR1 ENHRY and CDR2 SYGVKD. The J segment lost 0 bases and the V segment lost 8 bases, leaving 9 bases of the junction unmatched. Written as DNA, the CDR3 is TGTGCCATCCGGACAGGGGGCTTGGTAAGCTCTGGAAACACCATATATTTT. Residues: CAIRTGGLVSSGNTIYF.

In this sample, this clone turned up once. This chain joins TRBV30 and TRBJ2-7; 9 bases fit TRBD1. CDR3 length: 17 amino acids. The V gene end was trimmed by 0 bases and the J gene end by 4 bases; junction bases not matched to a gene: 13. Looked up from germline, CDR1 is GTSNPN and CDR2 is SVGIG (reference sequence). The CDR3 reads CAWSVFLGGQGRYEQYF. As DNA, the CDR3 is TGTGCCTGGAGTGTTTTTCTTGGGGGACAGGGACGGTACGAGCAGTACTTC.

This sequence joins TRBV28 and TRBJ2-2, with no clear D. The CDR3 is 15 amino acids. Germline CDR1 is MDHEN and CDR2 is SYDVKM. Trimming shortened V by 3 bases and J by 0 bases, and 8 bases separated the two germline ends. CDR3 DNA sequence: TGTGCCAGCAGTTTTGAGTTGGCGAACACCGGGGAGCTGTTTTTT. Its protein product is CASSFELANTGELFF.

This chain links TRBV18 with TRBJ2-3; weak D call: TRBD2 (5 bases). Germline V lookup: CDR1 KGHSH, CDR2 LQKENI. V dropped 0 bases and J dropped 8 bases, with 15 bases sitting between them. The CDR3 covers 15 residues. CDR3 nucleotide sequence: TGTGCCAGCTCACCACCGGCGCGGTACGAGGGTACGCAGTATTTT. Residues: CASSPPARYEGTQYF.

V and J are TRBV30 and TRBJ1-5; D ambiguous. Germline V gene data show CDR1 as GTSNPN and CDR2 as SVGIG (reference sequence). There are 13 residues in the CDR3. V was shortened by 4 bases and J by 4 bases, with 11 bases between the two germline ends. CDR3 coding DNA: TGTGCCTGGACCACTAGGGAAAATCAGCCCCAGCATTTT. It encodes CAWTTRENQPQHF.

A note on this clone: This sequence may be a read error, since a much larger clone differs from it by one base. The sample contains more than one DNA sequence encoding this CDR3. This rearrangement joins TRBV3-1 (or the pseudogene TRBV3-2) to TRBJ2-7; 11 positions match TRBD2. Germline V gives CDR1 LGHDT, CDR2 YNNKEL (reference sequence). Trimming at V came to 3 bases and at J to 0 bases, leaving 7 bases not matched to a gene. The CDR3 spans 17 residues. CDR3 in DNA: TGTGCCAGCAGCCAGAGGACTAGCGGGCCGAGCTCCTACGAGCAGTACTTC. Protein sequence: CASSQRTSGPSSYEQYF.

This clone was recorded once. The CDR3, as DNA: TGTGCCAGCAGCAAAGTAGACCAAGAGACCCAGTACTTC. It translates to CASSKVDQETQYF. The chain links TRBV2 to TRBJ2-5; D is unresolved. Trimming left V 6 bases short and J 0 bases short, with 8 bases between. The germline CDR1 and CDR2 sequences are SNHLY and FYNNEI. This CDR3 comprises 13 residues.